The T cell receptor beta chain described here comes from a study of blood T cell repertoires in COVID-19. About the study: Specimens from acute and convalescent COVID-19 originated in the United States, Italy and Spain. Nucleic acid was either cDNA or gDNA, and it came from T cells, B-cell-depleted T cells, or PBMCs.

Original methodology: Amplified reference gene primers provided the basis for estimating nucleated cell counts. The repertoire was sequenced with immunoSEQ multiplex PCR; TCRdb's copy has only in-frame clones and lacks some. V and J calls and clone size are as listed in that table; D and trimming were resolved from the DNA. The sample yields over 25,000 clones, around nine tenths seen once. After removal of 3 bases from V and 5 bases from J, the junction contained 6 bases not matched to a gene. The CDR3 extends over 14 amino acids. The V gene's germline CDR1 is DFQATT and CDR2 SNEGSKA (reference sequence).

The receptor comes from a human donor with active COVID-19. The donor label of this sample is uncertain. The rearrangement uses TRBV20-1 and TRBJ2-2, with 7 bases that match TRBD1. The material sequenced was peripheral blood. The CDR3 region has the DNA TGCAGTGCTAGTAGACAGGGACGAACCGGGGAGCTGTTTTTT. This sequence encodes CSASRQGRTGELFF.